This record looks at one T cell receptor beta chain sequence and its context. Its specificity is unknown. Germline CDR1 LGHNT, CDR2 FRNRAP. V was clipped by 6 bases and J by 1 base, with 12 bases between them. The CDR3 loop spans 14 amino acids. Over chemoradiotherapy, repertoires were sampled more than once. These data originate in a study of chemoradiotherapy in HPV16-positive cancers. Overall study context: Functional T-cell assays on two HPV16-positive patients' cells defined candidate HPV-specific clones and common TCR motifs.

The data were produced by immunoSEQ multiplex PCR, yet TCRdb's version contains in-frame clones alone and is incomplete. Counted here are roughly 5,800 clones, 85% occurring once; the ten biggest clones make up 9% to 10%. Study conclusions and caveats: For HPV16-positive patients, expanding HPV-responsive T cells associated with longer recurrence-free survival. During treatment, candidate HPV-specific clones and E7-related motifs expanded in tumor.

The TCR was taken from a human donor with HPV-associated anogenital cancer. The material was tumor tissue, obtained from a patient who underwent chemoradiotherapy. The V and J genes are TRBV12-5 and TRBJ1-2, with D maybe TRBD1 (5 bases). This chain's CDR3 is CASGDSNVNYGYTF. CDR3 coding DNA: TGTGCTAGTGGCGACAGCAATGTTAACTATGGCTACACCTTC.